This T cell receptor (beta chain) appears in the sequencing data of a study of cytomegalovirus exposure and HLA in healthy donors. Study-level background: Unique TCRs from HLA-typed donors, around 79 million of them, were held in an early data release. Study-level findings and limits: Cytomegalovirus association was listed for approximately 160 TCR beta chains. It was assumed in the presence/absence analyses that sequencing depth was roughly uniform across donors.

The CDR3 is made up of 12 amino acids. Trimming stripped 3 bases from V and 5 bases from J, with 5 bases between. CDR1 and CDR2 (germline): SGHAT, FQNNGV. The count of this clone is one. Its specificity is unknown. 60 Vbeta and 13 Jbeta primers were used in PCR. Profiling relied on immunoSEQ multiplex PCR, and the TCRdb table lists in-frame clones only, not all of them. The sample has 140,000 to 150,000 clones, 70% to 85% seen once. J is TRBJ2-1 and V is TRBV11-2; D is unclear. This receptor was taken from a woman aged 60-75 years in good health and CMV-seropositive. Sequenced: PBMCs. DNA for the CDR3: TGTGCCAGCAGCTTCCCCAACAATGAGCAGTTCTTC. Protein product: CASSFPNNEQFF.